This is a list of T cell receptor beta chains from one sample in a study of CD8+CD57+ T cells in acquired aplastic anemia. TCRdb analysed the reads with MiXCR anew, one entry per CDR3 protein. The data hold more than 100,000 distinct CDR3 sequences, with around two fifths observed a single time. The sample comprised sorted CD4+, CD8+, or CD8+CD57+ T cells (not recorded which) from PBMCs. The receptors come from a human donor in good health, serving as a control. The CDR3 runs from the conserved cysteine through the conserved F or W. A D gene is named only where the DNA matches it firmly. Expanded clones get a size class; other rows say once, few or many, or leave the size out.

D gene	J gene	clone size	V gene	CDR3 DNA	CDR3 protein
TRBD1	TRBJ1-6	.	TRBV5-5	TGTGCCAGCAGCCCAAGACAGGGGGCGAATTCACCCCTCCACTTT	CASSPRQGANSPLHF
.	TRBJ1-1	few	TRBV3-1	TGTGCCAGCAGCCCAGGTTGGATTTTTCGGGGCACTGAAGCTTTCTTT	CASSPGWIFRGTEAFF
.	TRBJ1-6	many	TRBV11-3	TGTGCCAGCAGTCTCTCTCGGGGCACCCTCCACTTT	CASSLSRGTLHF
.	TRBJ1-1	.	TRBV2	TGTGCCAGCAGTGCATACGGGGGTCGAGAGACTGAAGCTTTCTTT	CASSAYGGRETEAFF
.	TRBJ2-7	many	TRBV20-1	TGCAGTGCTAGAGGGGTCCCTGGGGGAACTTACGAGCAGTACTTC	CSARGVPGGTYEQYF
TRBD1	TRBJ1-2	.	TRBV5-1	TGCACCAGCAGCTGGGGGACAGGGTCCCTGATTGCCAACTATGGCTACACCTTC	CTSSWGTGSLIANYGYTF
TRBD2	TRBJ2-7	.	TRBV10-1	TGCGCCAGCAGTTCTACTAGCGGGTCGATCCACGAGCAGTACTTC	CASSSTSGSIHEQYF
TRBD2	TRBJ2-7	many	TRBV20-1	TGCAGTGCTAGAAGGGCGGGAGCCCACTACGAGCAGTACTTC	CSARRAGAHYEQYF
.	TRBJ1-2	many	TRBV10-3	TGTGCCATCAGTGAGTCGAAGAGGGTATCTTTACCCGACTATGGCTACACCTTC	CAISESKRVSLPDYGYTF
TRBD1	TRBJ1-4	many	TRBV9	TGTGCCAGCAGCGCTACAGGGGGTGGTGAAAAACTGTTTTTT	CASSATGGGEKLFF
TRBD1	TRBJ1-1	many	TRBV7-6	TGTGCCAGCAGCTTAAGGGGACAGGGGGTAAAAGCTTTCTTT	CASSLRGQGVKAFF
TRBD1	TRBJ1-4	few	TRBV5-1	TGCGCCAGCAGCTTGGAATTAGGGACAGGGTGGTTTTTT	CASSLELGTGWFF
TRBD1	TRBJ2-5	many	TRBV25-1	TGTGCCAGCAGTGAGTCAGGGGGCTCAGAGACCCAGTACTTC	CASSESGGSETQYF
TRBD1	TRBJ1-6	few	TRBV2	TGTGCCAGCATTCGGGACAGGGCGAAGTCACCCCTCCACTTT	CASIRDRAKSPLHF
TRBD2	TRBJ2-7	.	TRBV19	TGTGCCAGTAGTATTAGGGGACTAGCGGTGTCGAGCTCCTACGAGCAGTACTTC	CASSIRGLAVSSSYEQYF
.	TRBJ1-2	many	TRBV12-3/TRBV12-4	TGTGCCAGCAGTTTATTTCATCGCGGGCACTATGGCTACACCTTC	CASSLFHRGHYGYTF
TRBD2	TRBJ2-1	few	TRBV12-3/TRBV12-4	TGTGCCAGCACCCGGACTAGCCCTAGAGAGGGCTCCTACAATGAGCAGTTCTTC	CASTRTSPREGSYNEQFF
TRBD2	TRBJ2-3	.	TRBV20-1	TGCAGTGCTGCTCAACTAGCGGGAGGGAACACAGATACGCAGTATTTT	CSAAQLAGGNTDTQYF
TRBD1	TRBJ1-4	many	TRBV15	TGTGCCACCAGCACTTTTACCGGGACAGGGAATGAAAAACTGTTTTTT	CATSTFTGTGNEKLFF
.	TRBJ1-2	few	TRBV18	TGTGCCAGCTCACCCCCCTGGACAGTAGAGTATGGCTACACCTTC	CASSPPWTVEYGYTF
TRBD1	TRBJ2-7	.	TRBV10-2	TGCGCCACCAGTTCCGGGACAGGGGTGAGAGCCTACGAGCAGTACTTC	CATSSGTGVRAYEQYF
TRBD1	TRBJ1-1	.	TRBV3-1	TGTGCCAGCAGCCACAAGACAGGGGGCGGGACTGAAGCTTTCTTT	CASSHKTGGGTEAFF
.	TRBJ2-7	.	TRBV4-1	TGCGCCAGCAGCCAAGACAGCAGTACTCCATTC	CASSQDSSTPF
.	TRBJ2-2	few	TRBV19	TGTGCCAGTAGTATAAGTTTTGGTTGGCGGCGAATGCCGAACACCGGGGAGCTGTTTTTT	CASSISFGWRRMPNTGELFF
TRBD1	TRBJ1-6	many	TRBV11-3	TGTGCCAGCAGCCCAGGACAGGGATCCTTCATTTCACCCCTCCACTTT	CASSPGQGSFISPLHF
TRBD2	TRBJ2-5	many	TRBV20-1	TGCAGTGCCCCACTAGCGGGAGTGGGTGAGACCCAGTACTTC	CSAPLAGVGETQYF
.	TRBJ2-7	.	TRBV5-1	TGCGCCAGCAGCAAGGAGGCCTACGAGCAGTACTTC	CASSKEAYEQYF
TRBD2	TRBJ2-1	.	TRBV28	TGTGCCAGCAGCATCCATTGGAGCGGGGGGCCCAATGAGCAGTTCTTC	CASSIHWSGGPNEQFF
.	TRBJ1-2	few	TRBV19	TGTGCCACACGGACGGTTGAGAACTATGGCTACACCTTC	CATRTVENYGYTF
.	TRBJ1-1	.	TRBV6-1	TGTGCCAGCAGTTTTTTTGGGGGGGCGGGGACTGAAGCTTTCTTT	CASSFFGGAGTEAFF
TRBD1	TRBJ1-2	many	TRBV5-1	TGCGCCAGCAGCTTGGAGGGACAGAACTATGGCTACACCTTC	CASSLEGQNYGYTF
.	TRBJ2-4	.	TRBV5-4	TGTGCCAGCAGCTTGGACAGTTCCATTCATTACTTC	CASSLDSSIHYF
.	TRBJ1-4	.	TRBV3-1	TGTGCCAGCAGCCAAGCCGGGAGGGTGGGTGAAAAACTGTTTTTT	CASSQAGRVGEKLFF
TRBD2	TRBJ2-1	.	TRBV15	TGTGCCGAAGAACTAGCGGGAGTCAATGAGCAGTTCTTC	CAEELAGVNEQFF
.	TRBJ1-4	many	TRBV10-2	TGCGCCAGCGGCGGGACTACTAATGAAAAACTGTTTTTT	CASGGTTNEKLFF
TRBD2	TRBJ2-1	once	TRBV20-1	TGCAGTGCTAGAGGGGGGCCGGGACTAGCTTTTTTCTCCCACAATGAGCAGTTCTTC	CSARGGPGLAFFSHNEQFF
TRBD2	TRBJ2-7	.	TRBV11-3	TGTGCCAGCAGCTTAGAAGGGATTAGCGGGAGGGGGCAGTACTTC	CASSLEGISGRGQYF
.	TRBJ1-1	few	TRBV24-1	TGTGCCAGCAGTTCGCAATTGACAGGCTGGGGGAACACTGAAGCTTTCTTT	CASSSQLTGWGNTEAFF
TRBD2	TRBJ2-1	.	TRBV2	TGTGCCGGCAGCTGGAGAGTAGCGGGAGTTTATGAGCAGTTCTTC	CAGSWRVAGVYEQFF
TRBD2	TRBJ2-1	many	TRBV7-2	TGTGCCAGCAGCTTAGCGGCTAGCGGGAGGGTACGAAATGAGCAGTTCTTC	CASSLAASGRVRNEQFF
.	TRBJ1-2	few	TRBV5-6	TGTGCCAGCAGCTACCAATCGGGCTACACCTTC	CASSYQSGYTF
.	TRBJ1-4	many	TRBV6-5	TGTGCCAGCAGTTACTCATCGGCGAGTCCTCTGTTTTTT	CASSYSSASPLFF
.	TRBJ2-7	.	TRBV19	TGTGCCAGTAGTGGTACCCAGGGGGGCGAGCAGTACTTC	CASSGTQGGEQYF
TRBD1	TRBJ1-2	.	TRBV25-1	TGTGCCAGCAGTCCTCCAGGGGGCTTTGGAAACACCTTC	CASSPPGGFGNTF
.	TRBJ2-7	.	TRBV29-1	TGCAGCGTGCTACTTGGGGGATCCTACGAGCAGTACTTC	CSVLLGGSYEQYF
TRBD1	TRBJ2-1	many	TRBV20-1	TGCAGTGCTAGTCAGGTGTGGACAGGGGGCTTGGACAATGAGCAGTTCTTC	CSASQVWTGGLDNEQFF
TRBD2	TRBJ2-1	few	TRBV7-9	TGTGCCAGCAGCTTCGGACTAGCGAATGAGCAGTTCTTC	CASSFGLANEQFF
TRBD2	TRBJ2-7	.	TRBV6-2/TRBV6-3	TGTGCCAGCAGTTCTGCCGGGGGGGCCTACGAGCAGTACTTC	CASSSAGGAYEQYF
TRBD1	TRBJ2-2	.	TRBV19	TGTGCCAGTAGTGACACCTCGGGACAGGGGAGGGCCGGGGAGCTGTTTTTT	CASSDTSGQGRAGELFF
TRBD2	TRBJ2-7	.	TRBV2	TGTGCCAGCAGAAGGGTGGCGGGGGCCTACGAGCAGTACTTC	CASRRVAGAYEQYF
TRBD2	TRBJ2-5	many	TRBV5-6	TGTGCCAGCAGCGGAGTGGCTAGCGGGGAAGAGACCCAGTACTTC	CASSGVASGEETQYF
TRBD1	TRBJ2-7	.	TRBV7-9	TGTGCCAGCAGCTTTGGGACAGCCGAGCAGTACTTC	CASSFGTAEQYF
TRBD1	TRBJ1-5	.	TRBV19	TGTGCCAGTAGTACAAGCCCGGGACAGTTTCATTATAGCAATCAGCCCCAGCATTTT	CASSTSPGQFHYSNQPQHF
.	TRBJ2-2	.	TRBV14	TGTGCCAGCAGCCGCTGGGACGGTACCGGGGAGCTGTTTTTT	CASSRWDGTGELFF
TRBD1	TRBJ2-5	many	TRBV6-1	TGTGCCAGCAGTGAAGCAGGGGGCGGAGAGACCCAGTACTTC	CASSEAGGGETQYF
.	TRBJ2-7	many	TRBV20-1	TGCAGTGCTCCTTCGGGGGACTACGAGCAGTACTTC	CSAPSGDYEQYF
TRBD2	TRBJ2-1	few	TRBV15	TGTGCCACCAGCAGACGGACTAGCGGTTCCAATGAGCAGTTCTTC	CATSRRTSGSNEQFF
.	TRBJ1-1	.	TRBV19	TGTGCCAGTAGTATTCGTCAGGGTAACACTGAAGCTTTCTTT	CASSIRQGNTEAFF
TRBD2	TRBJ2-7	many	TRBV3-1	TGTGCCAGCAGGGCGGGAGGAACCTGGGAGCAGTACTTC	CASRAGGTWEQYF
TRBD1	TRBJ2-1	.	TRBV7-3	TGTGCCAGCAGCCTCCAGACAGGGAAGGAAAATGAGCAGTTCTTC	CASSLQTGKENEQFF